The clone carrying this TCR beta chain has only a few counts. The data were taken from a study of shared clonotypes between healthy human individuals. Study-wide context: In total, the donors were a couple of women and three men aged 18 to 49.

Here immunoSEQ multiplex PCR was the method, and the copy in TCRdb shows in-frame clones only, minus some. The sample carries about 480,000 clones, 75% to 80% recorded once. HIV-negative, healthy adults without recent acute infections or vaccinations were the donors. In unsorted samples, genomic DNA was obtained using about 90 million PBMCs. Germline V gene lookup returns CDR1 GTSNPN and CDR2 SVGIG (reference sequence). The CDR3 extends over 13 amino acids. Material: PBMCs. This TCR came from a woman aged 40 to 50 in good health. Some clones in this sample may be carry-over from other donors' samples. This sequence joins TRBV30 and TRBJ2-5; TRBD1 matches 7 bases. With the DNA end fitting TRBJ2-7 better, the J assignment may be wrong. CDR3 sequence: CAWVRDRPYEQYF. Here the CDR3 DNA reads TGTGCCTGGGTCCGGGACAGACCCTACGAGCAGTACTTC.